The next 14 T cell receptor beta chains were all read from a single sample in a study of cytomegalovirus exposure and HLA in healthy donors. The PCR made use of 60 Vbeta and 13 Jbeta primers. This table comes from immunoSEQ multiplex PCR, and its TCRdb copy is limited to in-frame clones, with some not included. The sample lists roughly 100,000 clones, about 71% seen once, with 0.79% in the top ten. Source material: PBMCs. These TCRs come from a boy between 10 and 17 years old in good health and CMV-seronegative.

V gene TRBV27 combines with J gene TRBJ2-1; D not certain. Per germline, CDR1 MNHEY and CDR2 SMNVEV (reference sequence). This CDR3 region has 11 residues. Trimming left V 9 bases short and J 9 bases short, with 12 bases between. CDR3 nucleotide sequence: TGTGCCAGTATGTTGGGCGCTGAGCAGTTCTTC. This sequence encodes CASMLGAEQFF.

The chain combines TRBV6-5 with TRBJ2-5, with 11 bases identical to TRBD2. The CDR3 is 14 residues long. Trimming cost V 6 bases and J 5 bases; bases outside gene matches: 5. CDR1 is MNHEY and CDR2 is SVGAGI in the germline V gene. The CDR3 region has the DNA TGTGCCAGCAGCTTAGCGGGGGGGAGGGAGACCCAGTACTTC. Amino acids: CASSLAGGRETQYF.

This sequence joins TRBV27 and TRBJ2-2, with 11 bases that match TRBD1. The CDR3 contains 15 residues. J lost 9 bases, V lost 5 bases, and 8 bases had no gene match. Germline V CDR1 and CDR2: MNHEY, SMNVEV (reference sequence). For the CDR3, the DNA is TGTGCCAGCAGTCCAGCCGGGACAGGGGGTCGGGAGCTGTTTTTT. Protein: CASSPAGTGGRELFF.

V usage is TRBV27 and J usage is TRBJ2-5; 8 nucleotides agree with TRBD2. This CDR3 has 14 residues. In germline, CDR1 is MNHEY, CDR2 SMNVEV (reference sequence). J gave up 4 bases and V 5 bases, and 6 bases lay outside the gene matches. The CDR3 DNA follows: TGTGCCAGCAGTCCGAATAGCGGGATAGAGACCCAGTACTTC. As protein: CASSPNSGIETQYF.

The rearrangement joins TRBV11-1 to TRBJ2-7, with a tentative D call TRBD2 (5 bases). This CDR3 is built from 14 residues. V lost 1 base, J lost 1 base, and 8 bases lay in between. Germline lookup yields CDR1 SGHAT and CDR2 FQDESV (reference sequence). The CDR3 is CASSLDPGSYEQYF. CDR3 sequence (DNA): TGTGCCAGCAGCTTAGATCCGGGATCCTACGAGCAGTACTTC.

The genes are TRBV9 and TRBJ2-3; tentative D call: TRBD2 (6 bases). Germline loops: CDR1 SGDLS, CDR2 YYNGEE. The CDR3 loop spans 15 amino acids. Trimming took off 3 bases at V and 0 bases at J, with 11 bases between the two ends. CDR3 residues: CASSASGTSTDTQYF. As DNA, the CDR3 is TGTGCCAGCAGCGCCTCTGGGACTAGCACAGATACGCAGTATTTT.

This chain joins TRBV9 and TRBJ2-1; TRBD2 matches at 10 bases. There are 14 residues in the CDR3. The V segment lost 3 bases and the J segment 4 bases; nucleotides outside the gene matches: 1. Germline assignment: CDR1 SGDLS and CDR2 YYNGEE. The CDR3, as DNA: TGTGCCAGCAGCGCGGGACTAGCGTACAATGAGCAGTTCTTC. This gives the protein CASSAGLAYNEQFF.

CDR3 amino acids: CASRPSITSLIETQYF. As DNA, the CDR3 is TGCGCCAGCAGACCAAGTATTACTAGCTTAATAGAGACCCAGTACTTC. This chain joins TRBV4-1 and TRBJ2-5, with D perhaps matching TRBD2 (6 bases). Between the trimmed V and J ends, which lost 6 bases and 4 bases, there was a span of 21 bases. The germline V gene has CDR1 MGHRA and CDR2 YSYEKL. This CDR3 contains 16 residues.

CDR3 protein: CASSQYRVSNEKLFF. In DNA, the CDR3 is TGTGCCAGCAGTCAGTACAGGGTCAGTAATGAAAAACTGTTTTTT. This chain uses TRBV27 with TRBJ1-4, with a weak D call TRBD1 (6 bases). The CDR3 has 15 residues. Per the germline V gene, CDR1 is MNHEY and CDR2 is SMNVEV (reference sequence). Trimming took off 5 bases at V and 4 bases at J, with 14 bases between the two ends.

The chain carries TRBV9 and TRBJ2-7; TRBD1 matches at 8 bases. CDR3 length equals 15 residues. Germline lookup yields CDR1 SGDLS and CDR2 YYNGEE. Unmatched junction bases numbered 10, after V lost 4 bases and J lost 4 bases. CDR3 sequence reads: CASSPENQGAYEQYF. The CDR3 nucleotides read TGTGCCAGCAGCCCAGAGAACCAGGGGGCTTACGAGCAGTACTTC.

CDR3 nucleotide sequence: TGTGCCAGCAGCTTAACGAGGGAGAGATTAGATGAGCAGTTCTTC. Its translation: CASSLTRERLDEQFF. The chain combines TRBV7-3 with TRBJ2-1, with D perhaps TRBD2 (5 bases). Trimming removed 0 bases from V and 8 bases from J, with 14 bases in between. This CDR3 has 15 residues. Germline V gene lookup returns CDR1 SGHTA and CDR2 FQGTGA. Drawing the rest from reference TRBV7-3 and TRBJ2-1, the complete variable domain is GAGVSQTPSNKVTEKGKYVELRCDPISGHTALYWYRQSLGQGPEFLIYFQGTGAADDSGLPNDRFFAVRPEGSVSTLKIQRTERGDSAVYLCASSLTRERLDEQFFGPGTRLTVL.

The chain has TRBV6-5 and TRBJ1-2; TRBD1 might be the D (5 bases). This CDR3 comprises 15 residues. Germline CDR1 MNHEY, CDR2 SVGAGI. Deletions cut 2 bases from V and 5 bases from J, with 15 bases between. The CDR3 sequence: CASSYAGGGSYGYTF. CDR3 sequence (DNA): TGTGCCAGCAGTTACGCCGGGGGGGGGTCATATGGCTACACCTTC.

This clone was observed once. V gene TRBV19 combines with J gene TRBJ1-5; 9 nucleotides match TRBD1. Germline V gene lookup returns CDR1 LNHDA and CDR2 SQIVND (reference sequence). CDR3 size: 19 residues. V dropped 1 base and J dropped 0; count of bases not matched to a gene: 10. The CDR3 sequence: CASSIGPQGARGSNQPQHF. The CDR3 DNA reads as TGTGCCAGTAGTATAGGACCACAGGGGGCGCGGGGTAGCAATCAGCCCCAGCATTTT. The whole variable domain, remainder taken from reference TRBV19 and TRBJ1-5, is DGGITQSPKYLFRKEGQNVTLSCEQNLNHDAMYWYRQDPGQGLRLIYYSQIVNDFQKGDIAEGYSVSREKKESFPLTVTSAQKNPTAFYLCASSIGPQGARGSNQPQHFGDGTRLSIL.

The V gene is TRBV7-9, the J gene TRBJ1-3, with TRBD1 matching over 7 bases. Germline values: CDR1 SEHNR, CDR2 FQNEAQ (reference sequence). V was clipped by 6 bases and J by 4 bases; unmatched bases: 12. CDR3 length equals 16 residues. The CDR3 bases are TGTGCCAGCAGATCCCCGACAGGGTTGCGAGGAAACACCATATATTTT. It codes for CASRSPTGLRGNTIYF.